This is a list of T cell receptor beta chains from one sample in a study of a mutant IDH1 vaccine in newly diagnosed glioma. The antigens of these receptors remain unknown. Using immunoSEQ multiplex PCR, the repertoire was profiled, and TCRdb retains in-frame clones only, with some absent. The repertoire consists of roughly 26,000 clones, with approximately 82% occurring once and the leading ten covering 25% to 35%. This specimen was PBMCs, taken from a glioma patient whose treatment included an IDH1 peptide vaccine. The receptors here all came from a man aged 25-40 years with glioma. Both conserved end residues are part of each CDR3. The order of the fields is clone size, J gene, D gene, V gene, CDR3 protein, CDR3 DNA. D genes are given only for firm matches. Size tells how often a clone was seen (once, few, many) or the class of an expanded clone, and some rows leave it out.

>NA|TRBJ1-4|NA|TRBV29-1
CSVYRVREKLFF
TGCAGCGTCTACAGGGTACGGGAAAAACTGTTTTTT
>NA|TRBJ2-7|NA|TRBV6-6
CASSHGVSQYF
TGTGCCAGCAGTCACGGGGTCTCGCAGTACTTC
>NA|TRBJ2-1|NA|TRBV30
CAWSVGRPRPNEQFF
TGTGCCTGGAGTGTTGGCCGGCCCCGCCCGAATGAGCAGTTCTTC
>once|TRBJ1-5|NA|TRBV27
CASSSLDGLANQPQHF
TGTGCCAGCAGCTCCCTAGACGGGTTGGCAAATCAGCCCCAGCATTTT
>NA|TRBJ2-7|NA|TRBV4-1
CASSQVFAVIAALRPYEQYF
TGCGCCAGCAGCCAAGTCTTTGCAGTAATAGCGGCGCTGCGTCCCTACGAGCAGTACTTC
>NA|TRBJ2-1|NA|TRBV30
CAWSHTIFWTFDNEQFF
TGTGCCTGGAGTCACACTATCTTCTGGACATTTGACAATGAGCAGTTCTTC
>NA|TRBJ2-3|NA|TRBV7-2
CASSSLPRLASTDTQYF
TGTGCCAGCAGCTCCCTCCCTCGGCTCGCTAGCACAGATACGCAGTATTTT
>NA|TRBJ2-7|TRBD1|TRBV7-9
CASSSPGQLSYEQYF
TGTGCCAGCAGCTCGCCGGGACAGCTCTCCTACGAGCAGTACTTC
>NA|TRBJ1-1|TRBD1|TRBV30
CACDSGTGNTEAFF
TGTGCCTGCGATTCCGGGACAGGTAACACTGAAGCTTTCTTT
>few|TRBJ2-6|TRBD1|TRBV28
CASSPDRAGANVLTF
TGTGCCAGCAGTCCGGACAGGGCAGGGGCCAACGTCCTGACTTTC
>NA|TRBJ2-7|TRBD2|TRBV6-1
CASSNSGGGYEQYF
TGTGCCAGCAGCAATAGCGGGGGCGGGTACGAGCAGTACTTC
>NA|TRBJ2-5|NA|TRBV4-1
CASSQRDGETQYF
TGCGCCAGCAGCCAAAGGGACGGGGAGACCCAGTACTTC
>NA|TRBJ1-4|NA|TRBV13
CASSQLGRPVVEKLFF
TGTGCCAGCAGCCAACTAGGGCGGCCTGTTGTTGAAAAACTGTTTTTT
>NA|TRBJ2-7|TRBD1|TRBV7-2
CASSEQGGYSYEQYF
TGTGCCAGCAGCGAACAGGGGGGCTACTCCTACGAGCAGTACTTC
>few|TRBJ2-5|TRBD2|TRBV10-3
CAIRGTSGGLTETQYF
TGTGCCATCAGAGGGACTAGCGGGGGGCTTACAGAGACCCAGTACTTC
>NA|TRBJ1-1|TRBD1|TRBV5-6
CASSLGTGDLLAFF
TGTGCCAGCAGCTTGGGGACAGGGGATCTCCTGGCTTTCTTT
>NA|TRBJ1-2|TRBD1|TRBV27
CASKTGDYGYTF
TGTGCCAGCAAAACAGGGGACTATGGCTACACCTTC
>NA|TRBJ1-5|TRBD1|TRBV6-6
CASSSLDRGVNQPQHF
TGTGCCAGCAGCTCACTCGACAGGGGGGTCAATCAGCCCCAGCATTTT
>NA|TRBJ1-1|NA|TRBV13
CASSFRRATEAFF
TGTGCCAGCAGCTTTAGACGGGCCACTGAAGCTTTCTTT
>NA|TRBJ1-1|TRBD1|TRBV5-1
CASSLVGDREAFF
TGCGCCAGCAGCTTGGTTGGGGACAGAGAAGCTTTCTTT
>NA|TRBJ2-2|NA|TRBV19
CASSNPGELFF
TGTGCCAGTAGCAATCCCGGGGAGCTGTTTTTT
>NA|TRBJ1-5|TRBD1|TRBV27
CASSFISGQGNQPQHF
TGTGCCAGCAGTTTCATCTCGGGACAGGGCAATCAGCCCCAGCATTTT
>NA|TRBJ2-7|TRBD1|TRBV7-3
CASSSPQQGAGQYF
TGTGCCAGCAGCTCGCCCCAACAGGGGGCCGGGCAGTACTTC
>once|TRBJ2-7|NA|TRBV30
CAWRRSSYEQYF
TGTGCCTGGAGGAGAAGCTCCTACGAGCAGTACTTC
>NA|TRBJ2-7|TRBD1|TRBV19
CASSLTGGESYEQYF
TGTGCCAGTTCACTGACAGGGGGCGAGAGTTACGAGCAGTACTTC
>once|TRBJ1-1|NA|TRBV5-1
CASSPPDLGFEAFF
TGCGCCAGCAGCCCACCCGATTTGGGTTTTGAAGCTTTCTTT
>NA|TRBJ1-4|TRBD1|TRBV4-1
CASSQDRGLGNEKLFF
TGCGCCAGCAGCCAAGACAGGGGGCTAGGTAATGAAAAACTGTTTTTT
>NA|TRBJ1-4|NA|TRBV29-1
CSVGRSEEKLFF
TGCAGCGTGGGGCGTTCCGAAGAAAAACTGTTTTTT
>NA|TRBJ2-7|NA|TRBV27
CATRGVSYEQYF
TGTGCCACCAGAGGGGTCTCCTACGAGCAGTACTTC
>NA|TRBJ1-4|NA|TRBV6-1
CASSEITGRPGEKLFF
TGTGCCAGCAGTGAAATCACGGGCCGTCCGGGTGAAAAACTGTTTTTT
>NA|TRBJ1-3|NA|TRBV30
CAWSSFEEGSSGNTIYF
TGTGCCTGGAGTTCTTTTGAAGAAGGTTCCTCTGGAAACACCATATATTTT
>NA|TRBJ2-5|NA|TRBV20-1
CSAPIGETQYF
TGCAGTGCCCCGATCGGAGAGACCCAGTACTTC
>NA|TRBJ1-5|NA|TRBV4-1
CASSLRDNSNQPQHF
TGCGCCAGCAGCCTTAGAGATAATAGCAATCAGCCCCAGCATTTT